This T cell receptor beta chain was observed in a study of shared clonotypes between healthy human individuals. Study-wide findings and caveats: With few donors, the genetic and exposure-history diversity represented was limited. Clonotypes shared by all four donors outscored non-shared clonotypes in generation probability.

In regard to this clone: What it binds is unknown.

Deep-level settings were used for running the assay. The repertoire was sequenced with immunoSEQ multiplex PCR; TCRdb's copy has only in-frame clones and lacks some. Of some 95,000 clones listed, approximately 75% are singletons. This CDR3 contains 17 residues. In germline, CDR1 is SGHVS, CDR2 FNYEAQ. V dropped 2 bases and J dropped 3 bases, with 18 bases sitting between them. Source material: memory CD8+ T cells sorted from blood. Subset meaning: CD45RO+ cells pooled with CCR7-negative TemRA cells. The chain combines TRBV7-6 with TRBJ2-3, with a possible D match to TRBD2 (6 bases). The TCR originated in a man aged 25 to 40 in good health. Written as DNA, the CDR3 is TGTGCCAGCAGCTTATCCTTTTACGGGAGTAAAACAGATACGCAGTATTTT. This translates into CASSLSFYGSKTDTQYF.